Listed here are 13 T cell receptor beta chains from one sample, sequenced in a study of blood T cell repertoires in COVID-19. Clones were read by immunoSEQ multiplex PCR, and TCRdb kept only the in-frame ones, dropping some. The sample has 150,000 to 200,000 clones; around 81% are singletons. Source material: PBMCs or T cells enriched from blood (not recorded which). The receptors were sampled from a man in his forties who had recovered from COVID-19.

The count of this clone is one. The chain joins TRBV6-2 or TRBV6-3 to TRBJ1-1; tentative D call: TRBD1 (5 bases). There are 15 residues in the CDR3. The V gene's germline CDR1 is MNHEY and CDR2 SVGEGT. The ends were cut back, 0 bases at V and 3 bases at J, with 11 bases in the middle. The CDR3 spells CASSYSRGWDTEAFF. The DNA of the CDR3 is TGTGCCAGCAGTTACTCCCGGGGGTGGGACACTGAAGCTTTCTTT.

V is TRBV9 and J is TRBJ2-3; the D gene is possibly TRBD2 (7 bases). From germline, CDR1 is SGDLS and CDR2 YYNGEE. V was clipped by 0 bases and J by 4 bases, with 12 bases between them. The CDR3 length is 15 residues. CDR3 in amino acids: CASSVVVGGPDTQYF. The CDR3 DNA sequence: TGTGCCAGCAGCGTAGTCGTGGGGGGGCCAGATACGCAGTATTTT.

The J gene is TRBJ1-1, the V gene TRBV6-2 or TRBV6-3; tentatively, D is TRBD1 (5 bases). CDR3 length: 12 residues. V dropped 0 bases and J dropped 8 bases, with 7 bases sitting between them. Germline V CDR1 and CDR2: MNHEY, SVGEGT. CDR3 nucleotide sequence: TGTGCCAGCAGTTACTCGCGGACAGAAGCTTTCTTT. Translation gives CASSYSRTEAFF.

This CDR3 is CASSLGLRTDTNYGYTF. In nucleotides, the CDR3 is TGTGCCAGCAGCTTAGGGCTTCGGACAGACACTAACTATGGCTACACCTTC. The gene calls are TRBV11-2 and TRBJ1-2; D might be TRBD1 (6 bases). Germline-derived CDR1 and CDR2 are SGHAT and FQNNGV. The CDR3 contains 17 residues. V shed 1 base and J shed 0 bases, with 15 bases lying between them. Together with reference TRBV11-2 and TRBJ1-2, the CDR3 gives the full variable domain: EAGVAQSPRYKIIEKRQSVAFWCNPISGHATLYWYQQILGQGPKLLIQFQNNGVVDDSQLPKDRFSAERLKGVDSTLKIQPAKLEDSAVYLCASSLGLRTDTNYGYTFGSGTRLTVV.

The V gene is TRBV4-1, the J gene TRBJ2-1; D may be TRBD2 (6 bases). CDR1 is MGHRA, CDR2 YSYEKL, per germline. This CDR3 has 16 residues. V lost 1 base and J lost 4, with 14 bases in between. CDR3 in amino acids: CASSQVGRGDYNEQFF. The DNA of the CDR3 is TGCGCCAGCAGCCAAGTTGGGCGGGGTGATTACAATGAGCAGTTCTTC.

The V gene is TRBV5-6, the J gene TRBJ1-3; D is uncertain. Trimming pared 3 bases from V and 0 bases from J, leaving 10 bases between. This CDR3 region has 15 residues. Germline values: CDR1 SGHDT, CDR2 YYEEEE. The CDR3 here is CASSWRTFSGNTIYF. The CDR3 DNA follows: TGTGCCAGCAGCTGGAGGACGTTCTCTGGAAACACCATATATTTT.

J is TRBJ1-6 and V is TRBV6-5; D remains ambiguous. The V gene's germline CDR1 is MNHEY and CDR2 SVGAGI. The V end lost 8 bases, the J end lost 10 bases, and 15 bases lay between the germline ends. The CDR3 is made up of 13 amino acids. CDR3 amino acids: CASLFGVGSPLHF. CDR3 sequence (DNA): TGTGCCAGCCTCTTCGGGGTGGGCTCACCCCTCCACTTT.

The rearrangement links TRBV7-3 to TRBJ2-3; 11 bases align to TRBD2. The V and J ends lost 4 bases and 4 bases, in that order; junction bases with no gene match: 10. The CDR3 length is 17 residues. Germline V gene data show CDR1 as SGHTA and CDR2 as FQGTGA. As DNA, the CDR3 is TGTGCCAGCAGCTCCGGGATAGCGGGGGGGCATGCAGATACGCAGTATTTT. It is translated as CASSSGIAGGHADTQYF.

This clone is a singleton in its sample. This chain connects TRBV30 to TRBJ1-1; 9 bases match TRBD1. The CDR3 totals 15 residues. Germline-derived CDR1 and CDR2 are GTSNPN and SVGIG (reference sequence). The trim removed 1 base at V and 4 bases at J, leaving 7 bases unmatched. The CDR3 spells CAWSAKQGAVTEAFF. The CDR3 coding sequence is TGTGCCTGGAGTGCAAAACAGGGGGCGGTCACTGAAGCTTTCTTT.

This sequence joins TRBV30 and TRBJ1-6, with a weak D call TRBD1 (6 bases). This CDR3 region has 15 residues. From germline, CDR1 is GTSNPN and CDR2 SVGIG (reference sequence). Trimming took 2 bases from V and 0 from J, leaving 8 bases between them. In DNA form, the CDR3 reads TGTGCCTGGAGTTCGGACAGCTCCTATAATTCACCCCTCCACTTT. It translates to CAWSSDSSYNSPLHF.

J is TRBJ1-1 and V is TRBV14; D unclear. From germline, CDR1 is SGHDN and CDR2 FVKESK. This CDR3 contains 14 residues. The ends were cut back, 0 bases at V and 4 bases at J, with 9 bases in the middle. The CDR3 protein is CASSQDLRGTEAFF. In nucleotides, the CDR3 is TGTGCCAGCAGCCAAGATCTCCGAGGCACTGAAGCTTTCTTT.

The V gene is TRBV19, the J gene TRBJ2-1; 8 bases match TRBD1. V lost 6 bases to trimming and J lost 1 base; unmatched junction nucleotides: 17. The germline V gene has CDR1 LNHDA and CDR2 SQIVND (reference sequence). The CDR3 totals 19 residues. CDR3 region: CASSKRGQGAIRSYNEQFF. The CDR3 DNA follows: TGTGCCAGTAGCAAAAGGGGCCAGGGGGCAATTCGATCCTACAATGAGCAGTTCTTC.

The rearrangement links TRBV7-9 to TRBJ2-7, with D tentatively TRBD1 (5 bases). V was pared by 3 bases and J by 0 bases, with 12 bases between. The CDR3 contains 15 residues. Germline V lookup: CDR1 SEHNR, CDR2 FQNEAQ (reference sequence). The CDR3 DNA reads TGTGCCAGCAGCTTTGGACAACCGAGCTCCTACGAGCAGTACGTC. It yields the protein CASSFGQPSSYEQYV.